The 30 T cell receptor beta chains presented below share a single source sample, sequenced in a study of blood T cell repertoires in COVID-19. Assay used: immunoSEQ multiplex PCR; TCRdb lists only in-frame clones, some missing. The sample includes 150,000 to 200,000 clones, roughly 88% of them seen just once. The sequencing input was PBMCs or T cells enriched from blood (not recorded which). Receptors were obtained from a man aged 65 to 79 who had been exposed to COVID-19.

In its sample, this clone was seen a few times. The rearrangement joins TRBV5-5 to TRBJ1-2; no clear D gene. Trimming cost V 0 bases and J 8 bases, with 17 bases left between them. The CDR3 length is 15 residues. Germline values: CDR1 SGHKS, CDR2 YYEKEE (reference sequence). CDR3 sequence: CASSLALRGAWGYTF. CDR3 bases: TGTGCCAGCAGCTTGGCCTTGAGAGGCGCTTGGGGCTACACCTTC.

The chain has TRBV18 and TRBJ1-1; D is perhaps TRBD1 (5 bases). The CDR3 covers 14 residues. V was pared by 5 bases and J by 4 bases, with 14 bases between. CDR1 is KGHSH, CDR2 LQKENI, per germline. The CDR3 nucleotides are TGTGCCAGCTCAGATGCCAGGAGGGGCACTGAAGCTTTCTTT. Encoded protein: CASSDARRGTEAFF.

This clone has a single count. The rearrangement joins TRBV20-1 to TRBJ1-2; D perhaps matches TRBD1 (6 bases). The length of the CDR3 is 11 residues. Germline lookup yields CDR1 DFQATT and CDR2 SNEGSKA (reference sequence). V lost 5 bases and J lost 5, with 9 bases in between. The CDR3 is CSARGTYGYTF. In DNA, the CDR3 is TGCAGTGCTCGAGGGACATATGGCTACACCTTC.

The gene calls are TRBV6-5 and TRBJ2-7; 7 positions match TRBD1. Germline CDR1 and CDR2: MNHEY and SVGAGI. The CDR3 consists of 15 residues. Trimming took 2 bases from V and 2 from J; bases not matched to a gene: 6. CDR3 coding DNA: TGTGCCAGCAGTTACGGGGCAGGGGGTACCTACGAGCAGTACTTC. Its protein product is CASSYGAGGTYEQYF.

The rearrangement joins TRBV3-1 (or the pseudogene TRBV3-2) to TRBJ1-1; possible D gene TRBD1, 6 bases. This CDR3 spans 16 amino acids. Germline values: CDR1 LGHDT, CDR2 YNNKEL (reference sequence). The V end was cut by 1 base, the J end by 4 bases, with 16 bases between. This CDR3 reads CASSQGSGGRGTEAFF. Written as DNA, the CDR3 is TGTGCCAGCAGCCAAGGGTCGGGGGGGCGAGGCACTGAAGCTTTCTTT.

The chain carries TRBV7-2 and TRBJ1-2; TRBD1 agrees at 8 bases. The CDR3 loop spans 17 amino acids. The germline CDR1 and CDR2 sequences are SGHTA and FQGNSA. V dropped 1 base and J dropped 4; count of bases not matched to a gene: 11. This CDR3 reads CASSLGGLGQGAYGYTF. CDR3 nucleotide sequence: TGTGCCAGCAGCTTAGGTGGTCTTGGACAGGGTGCCTATGGCTACACCTTC.

This clone showed up just a few times. J is TRBJ1-1 and V is TRBV29-1; 8 nucleotides agree with TRBD1. The length of the CDR3 is 11 residues. Germline trimming cut 7 bases from V and 6 bases from J; bases unmatched to any gene: 4. Germline V lookup: CDR1 SQVTM, CDR2 ANQGSEA. The CDR3 region is CSAMDRAEAFF. CDR3 bases: TGCAGCGCTATGGACAGGGCTGAAGCTTTCTTT.

The chain couples TRBV18 to TRBJ1-1; D is possibly TRBD1 (6 bases). Between the trimmed V and J ends, which lost 3 bases and 0 bases, there was a span of 8 bases. The V gene's germline CDR1 is KGHSH and CDR2 LQKENI. The CDR3 has 14 residues. In DNA form, the CDR3 reads TGTGCCAGCTCACCCGACAGGATGAACACTGAAGCTTTCTTT. Protein sequence: CASSPDRMNTEAFF.

The chain employs TRBV19 and TRBJ2-3; D perhaps matches TRBD1 (6 bases). The CDR3 is 18 residues long. Germline lookup yields CDR1 LNHDA and CDR2 SQIVND (reference sequence). The V and J ends lost 4 bases and 1 base respectively, with 21 bases between them. CDR3 nucleotides: TGTGCCAGTAGTAGAACCCCTGGGGACAATTCTCGCACAGATACGCAGTATTTT. Amino acids: CASSRTPGDNSRTDTQYF.

The chain is built from TRBV6-2 or TRBV6-3 and TRBJ2-1; tentatively, D is TRBD1 (6 bases). Looked up from germline, CDR1 is MNHEY and CDR2 is SVGEGT. Trimming took off 4 bases at V and 9 bases at J, with 22 bases between the two ends. The CDR3 extends over 16 amino acids. This chain's CDR3 is CASSFDRKSPPFEQFF. CDR3 sequence (DNA): TGTGCCAGCAGTTTCGACAGGAAATCACCACCGTTTGAGCAGTTCTTC.

The genes are TRBV5-6 and TRBJ2-7, with D possibly matching TRBD1 (5 bases). The CDR3 length is 13 residues. The V gene lost 4 bases and the J gene lost 3 bases, with 11 bases spanning the gap. Germline-derived CDR1 and CDR2 are SGHDT and YYEEEE. The CDR3 loop is CASSQVRGYEQYF. In DNA, the CDR3 is TGTGCCAGCAGCCAAGTAAGGGGCTACGAGCAGTACTTC. Together with reference TRBV5-6 and TRBJ2-7, the CDR3 gives the full variable domain: DAGVTQSPTHLIKTRGQQVTLRCSPKSGHDTVSWYQQALGQGPQFIFQYYEEEERQRGNFPDRFSGHQFPNYSSELNVNALLLGDSALYLCASSQVRGYEQYFGPGTRLTVT.

This clone appeared a single time. V gene TRBV5-8 combines with J gene TRBJ2-1; TRBD1 is a possible D gene (5 bases). V shed 7 bases and J shed 6 bases, with 26 bases lying between them. CDR3 length: 17 amino acids. Germline-derived CDR1 and CDR2 are SGHTS and YDEGEE. This CDR3 is CASGLSRGGGVTNEQFF. The CDR3 DNA is TGTGCCAGCGGCCTCTCTAGGGGCGGTGGGGTCACCAATGAGCAGTTCTTC. Full variable domain (rest looked up from reference TRBV5-8 and TRBJ2-1): EAGVTQSPTHLIKTRGQQATLRCSPISGHTSVYWYQQALGLGLQFLLWYDEGEERNRGNFPPRFSGRQFPNYSSELNVNALELEDSALYLCASGLSRGGGVTNEQFFGPGTRLTVL.

The CDR3 loop reads CASTTRGLEKLFF. DNA for the CDR3: TGTGCCAGCACGACACGTGGTCTTGAAAAACTGTTTTTT. The chain joins TRBV28 to TRBJ1-4; D gene unclear. The CDR3 spans 13 residues. V lost 7 bases and J 7 bases, leaving 13 bases between the germline ends. Germline lookup yields CDR1 MDHEN and CDR2 SYDVKM.

The chain carries TRBV3-1 (or the pseudogene TRBV3-2) and TRBJ2-5; TRBD1 aligns across 7 bases. The V and J ends lost 5 bases and 4 bases, in that order; junction bases with no gene match: 7. The CDR3 has 14 residues. From germline, CDR1 is LGHDT and CDR2 YNNKEL (reference sequence). CDR3 sequence (DNA): TGTGCCAGCAGCTCCGGGACAGAGCTAGAGACCCAGTACTTC. Protein product: CASSSGTELETQYF.

V is TRBV28 and J is TRBJ1-6, with D possibly TRBD1 on 6 matching bases. The CDR3 contains 12 residues. The ends were cut back, 8 bases at V and 6 bases at J, with 8 bases in the middle. Per the germline V gene, CDR1 is MDHEN and CDR2 is SYDVKM. CDR3 in amino acids: CASDRSNSPLHF. CDR3 DNA sequence: TGTGCCAGCGACAGGAGTAATTCACCCCTCCACTTT.

The chain recombines TRBV5-1 with TRBJ1-1; TRBD1 matches 9 bases. Unmatched junction bases numbered 4, after V lost 4 bases and J lost 3 bases. CDR1 is SGHRS and CDR2 is YFSETQ in the germline V gene. There are 14 residues in the CDR3. This CDR3 is CASSKTGGDTEAFF. The CDR3 nucleotides read TGCGCCAGCAGCAAGACAGGGGGAGACACTGAAGCTTTCTTT. The full variable domain, with the rest looked up from reference TRBV5-1 and TRBJ1-1, is KAGVTQTPRYLIKTRGQQVTLSCSPISGHRSVSWYQQTPGQGLQFLFEYFSETQRNKGNFPGRFSGRQFSNSRSEMNVSTLELGDSALYLCASSKTGGDTEAFFGQGTRLTVV.

This rearrangement joins TRBV11-3 to TRBJ2-3, with TRBD2 identical over 7 bases. The length of the CDR3 is 15 residues. The V gene end was trimmed by 3 bases and the J gene end by 4 bases; junction bases not matched to a gene: 7. Germline assignment: CDR1 SGHNT and CDR2 YENEEA. CDR3 bases: TGTGCCAGCAGCTTCGGAGCGGGAAGCTCAGATACGCAGTATTTT. Translated: CASSFGAGSSDTQYF.

The V call is TRBV9, the J call TRBJ2-1, with 13 nucleotides matching TRBD2. J lost 8 bases, V lost 4 bases, and 9 bases had no gene match. The germline V gene encodes CDR1 SGDLS and CDR2 YYNGEE. CDR3 length equals 16 residues. CDR3 in DNA: TGTGCCAGCAGCCCGACTGGACTAGCGGGAGATGATGAGCAGTTCTTC. This translates into CASSPTGLAGDDEQFF.

The chain links TRBV11-2 to TRBJ2-5; perhaps TRBD2 as D (6 bases). Trimming shortened V by 1 base and J by 7 bases, and 10 bases separated the two germline ends. The CDR3 has 13 amino acids. Germline V lookup: CDR1 SGHAT, CDR2 FQNNGV. Written as DNA, the CDR3 is TGTGCCAGCAGCTTAGTCGGGAGCGGGACCCAGTACTTC. It translates to CASSLVGSGTQYF.

This sequence joins TRBV18 and TRBJ2-4; 11 positions match TRBD1. With 1 base clipped from V and 0 bases from J, the junction kept 2 bases outside the gene matches. The CDR3 runs to 17 residues. The germline CDR1 and CDR2 sequences are KGHSH and LQKENI. The CDR3 region has the DNA TGTGCCAGCTCACCACGGACAGGGGGCTTAGCCAAAAACATTCAGTACTTC. It yields the protein CASSPRTGGLAKNIQYF.

V usage is TRBV7-2 and J usage is TRBJ1-2; TRBD1 agrees at 8 bases. This CDR3 contains 15 residues. V shed 4 bases, J shed 6 bases, and the junction held 10 bases outside the gene matches. The germline V gene encodes CDR1 SGHTA and CDR2 FQGNSA. DNA of the CDR3: TGTGCCAGCAGCTCGCCCCTGGACAGGGACAATGGCTACACCTTC. Translation gives CASSSPLDRDNGYTF.

The rearrangement uses TRBV19 and TRBJ1-2; 7 nucleotides line up with TRBD1. V lost 3 bases, J lost 8 bases, and 3 bases stayed unmatched. The CDR3 totals 12 residues. CDR1 is LNHDA and CDR2 is SQIVND in the germline V gene (reference sequence). CDR3 sequence (DNA): TGTGCCAGTAGTATGACAGGGAGAGGCTACACCTTC. This codes for CASSMTGRGYTF.

The chain uses TRBV28 and TRBJ1-1; 10 nucleotides match TRBD1. Germline CDR1 MDHEN, CDR2 SYDVKM. J gave up 5 bases and V 3 bases, and 6 bases lay outside the gene matches. The CDR3 runs to 15 residues. CDR3: CASSLTGGAKTEAFF. The CDR3 nucleotides read TGTGCCAGCAGTTTGACAGGGGGCGCAAAAACTGAAGCTTTCTTT.

This clone was detected once. The CDR3 DNA reads TGTGCCAGCAGCCAGGGACTAGTCAGCACCGGGGAGCTGTTTTTT. It is translated as CASSQGLVSTGELFF. The chain carries TRBV25-1 and TRBJ2-2; 8 bases fit TRBD2. V dropped 6 bases and J dropped 4; count of bases not matched to a gene: 7. Germline loops: CDR1 MGHDK, CDR2 SYGVNS. This CDR3 spans 15 amino acids.

V gene TRBV7-2 combines with J gene TRBJ2-7; 9 nucleotides line up with TRBD1. Trimming cost V 4 bases and J 4 bases; bases outside gene matches: 5. Germline V gives CDR1 SGHTA, CDR2 FQGNSA. The CDR3 has 14 amino acids. CDR3 nucleotides: TGTGCCAGCAGCTCTACAGGGGGCGCTTACGAGCAGTACTTC. It codes for CASSSTGGAYEQYF.

The chain couples TRBV5-4 to TRBJ2-3, with 10 bases identical to TRBD2. The germline V gene has CDR1 SGHNT and CDR2 YYREEE (reference sequence). The trim removed 3 bases at V and 3 bases at J, leaving 10 bases unmatched. There are 17 residues in the CDR3. As DNA, the CDR3 is TGTGCCAGCAGCTCTCTCGGCGCTAGCGGGAGAACAGATACGCAGTATTTT. Translated: CASSSLGASGRTDTQYF.

The J gene is TRBJ1-1, the V gene TRBV28; 7 bases match TRBD1. V was pared by 5 bases and J by 4 bases, with 7 bases of the junction left unmatched. The length of the CDR3 is 14 residues. Germline V gives CDR1 MDHEN, CDR2 SYDVKM. This CDR3 reads CASSPPQGVTEAFF. The CDR3 region has the DNA TGTGCCAGCAGTCCCCCTCAGGGGGTCACTGAAGCTTTCTTT.

Only a few counts were recorded for this clone. V gene TRBV9 combines with J gene TRBJ2-1, with D perhaps TRBD1 (6 bases). The V end was cut by 0 bases, the J end by 8 bases, with 12 bases between. The CDR3 spans 14 residues. The germline V gene encodes CDR1 SGDLS and CDR2 YYNGEE. This CDR3 is CASSVGVKGDEQFF. The CDR3 coding sequence is TGTGCCAGCAGCGTAGGTGTAAAGGGGGATGAGCAGTTCTTC.

This chain links TRBV30 with TRBJ2-1; 9 bases are shared with TRBD1. V was clipped by 4 bases and J by 8 bases; unmatched bases: 3. The length of the CDR3 is 12 residues. Germline V lookup: CDR1 GTSNPN, CDR2 SVGIG (reference sequence). Here the CDR3 reads CAWKDRGDEQFF. The CDR3, as DNA: TGTGCCTGGAAAGACAGGGGGGATGAGCAGTTCTTC.

V usage is TRBV19 and J usage is TRBJ2-1; D is undetermined. The germline V gene has CDR1 LNHDA and CDR2 SQIVND (reference sequence). CDR3 length: 12 residues. The V end lost 5 bases, the J end lost 15 bases, and 17 bases lay between the germline ends. For the CDR3, the DNA is TGTGCCAGTAGTGGTGGAGAAGTTGGGTCGTTCTTC. This sequence encodes CASSGGEVGSFF.